A selection of T cell receptor beta chains follows, all from one sample in a study of cytomegalovirus exposure and HLA in healthy donors. Measured with immunoSEQ multiplex PCR; TCRdb has only the in-frame clones, and not every one. The data show more than 150,000 clones, 65% to 90% seen once. Input material: PBMCs. Every receptor here comes from a girl aged 2-10 years in good health and CMV-seropositive. The CDR3 runs from the conserved cysteine through the conserved F or W.

J,V,CDR3
TRBJ1-5,TRBV7-8,CASSYTGNQPQHF
TRBJ1-1,TRBV5-1,CASSLGRGMNTEAFF
TRBJ2-2,TRBV5-1,CASSLRTGLNTGELFF
TRBJ2-2,TRBV6-6,CASSYSRVRTGELFF
TRBJ2-7,TRBV5-1,CASSPGQGASEQYF
TRBJ1-1,TRBV19,CASSVIVAGLSATEAFF
TRBJ1-5,TRBV6-1,CASSEFWGTENYF
TRBJ2-5,TRBV7-9,CASRAGQGQETQYF
TRBJ1-4,TRBV7-2,CASSSYRGHGEKLFF
TRBJ1-2,TRBV6-5,CASSYSISNGYTF
TRBJ1-3,TRBV5-1,CASSDLPTGSGNTIYF
TRBJ1-1,TRBV4-1,CASSPRIRGSPDTEAFF
TRBJ1-5,TRBV25-1,CASSEGGTYSNQPQHF
-,TRBV25-1,CASTGQAYEQYF
TRBJ1-2,TRBV9,CASSVDSTGANYGYTF
TRBJ2-3,TRBV7-3,CASSLLTGTDTQYF
TRBJ2-7,TRBV7-6,CASSARTGYSYEQYF
TRBJ1-1,TRBV7-6,CASSEGTGGTEAFF
TRBJ1-5,TRBV12-2,CASRPIVAESNQPQHF
TRBJ2-7,TRBV11-3,CASSLPPRTSSSYEQYF
TRBJ1-5,TRBV4-1,CASSQESQGYQPQHF
TRBJ1-5,TRBV28,CASRYRSSNQPQHF
TRBJ1-6,TRBV5-1,CASSLAGTDNSPLHF
TRBJ2-2,TRBV10-3,CAISGTGTNTGELFF
TRBJ2-7,TRBV9,CASSVDGYGSEQYF
TRBJ2-1,TRBV28,CASSQTSLTGNEQFF
TRBJ2-7,TRBV7-9,CASITWGDEQYF
TRBJ2-7,TRBV27,CASSLHVAGSYEQYF
TRBJ1-6,TRBV9,CASSVAGNSPLHF
TRBJ1-2,TRBV10-3,CAISEDGASGYTF
TRBJ2-5,TRBV5-1,CASSRDQETQYF
TRBJ1-2,TRBV30,CAWSVPRVSPLFF
TRBJ2-4,TRBV15,CATRGGGESKNIQYF
TRBJ2-1,TRBV4-2,CASGLAGAYNEQFF